These T cell receptor beta chains were read from a single sample in a study of control samples from healthy donors and cancer patients. The repertoire was sequenced with immunoSEQ multiplex PCR; TCRdb's copy has only in-frame clones and lacks some. The sample yields 150,000 to 200,000 clones, 92% seen once. Sample: blood. These receptor sequences come from a woman in her thirties in good health. The CDR3 runs from the conserved cysteine through the conserved F or W. Expanded clones are given a class, and other clones once, few, many or no size at all.

V	J	size	CDR3
TRBV21-1	TRBJ2-7	-	CASKDRGKGPEQYF
TRBV5-4	TRBJ2-1	-	CASSWKGQYNEQFF
TRBV18	TRBJ2-7	-	CASSHVTGGFYEQYF
TRBV5-6	TRBJ2-7	-	CASSPSPVGEQYF
TRBV3-1/TRBV3-2	TRBJ2-1	-	CASSQDRSAGDNNEQFF
TRBV7-9	TRBJ2-7	-	CASSSWTSGRAYEQYF
TRBV6-5	TRBJ2-7	-	CASSYPGQDGSYEQYF
TRBV10-1	TRBJ2-7	-	CASRDRGGEQYF
TRBV7-2	TRBJ2-3	-	CASSLAAGVQDTQYF
TRBV6-1	TRBJ2-7	-	CASSEGKYEQYF
TRBV2	TRBJ2-7	-	CASSVNDRAYEQYF
TRBV5-6	TRBJ2-5	-	CASSWGLGGSQETQYF
TRBV10-1	TRBJ2-6	-	CATLPDRGYYSGANVLTF
TRBV6-6	TRBJ2-2	-	CASREMGGELFF
TRBV28	TRBJ2-1	-	CASSPRPISYNEQFF
TRBV10-3	TRBJ1-5	-	CATADSSYQPQHF
TRBV6-4	TRBJ2-1	once	CASSEGLGSYNEQFF
TRBV7-2	TRBJ2-7	-	CASSLDRTGAYEQYF
TRBV5-6	TRBJ1-2	-	CASSLASSRGLLGYTF